Below, 8 T cell receptor beta chains from the same sample are listed, as sequenced in a study of blood T cell repertoires in COVID-19. Some clones are missing from TCRdb's copy, which holds only in-frame ones; the method was immunoSEQ multiplex PCR. Among approximately 200,000 clones listed, 85% to 90% were seen once. Sample: peripheral blood. The receptors come from a man in his fifties or sixties who had recovered from COVID-19.

This clone was seen only a few times. The gene calls are TRBV19 and TRBJ2-7; D is undetermined. The CDR3 runs 14 residues. V lost 6 bases, J lost 0 bases, and 12 bases lay in between. CDR1 and CDR2 (germline): LNHDA, SQIVND (reference sequence). CDR3 sequence (DNA): TGTGCCAGTAGCCCCAGGTTTAGCTCCTACGAGCAGTACTTC. Its translation is CASSPRFSSYEQYF.

The chain uses TRBV7-6 and TRBJ2-5, with a tentative D call TRBD2 (6 bases). V lost 2 bases, J lost 1 base, and 11 bases lay in between. This CDR3 has 15 residues. Germline V gene sequence: CDR1 SGHVS, CDR2 FNYEAQ. CDR3 sequence reads: CASSLSGTRQETQYF. The CDR3 bases are TGTGCCAGCAGCTTATCAGGGACTCGCCAAGAGACCCAGTACTTC. The entire variable domain, with the rest obtained from reference TRBV7-6 and TRBJ2-5, is as follows: GAGVSQSPRYKVTKRGQDVALRCDPISGHVSLYWYRQALGQGPEFLTYFNYEAQQDKSGLPNDRFSAERPEGSISTLTIQRTEQRDSAMYRCASSLSGTRQETQYFGPGTRLLVL.

V and J are TRBV11-2 and TRBJ2-5; D gene uncertain. Germline loops: CDR1 SGHAT, CDR2 FQNNGV. V lost 5 bases and J lost 2, with 12 bases in between. This CDR3 has 14 amino acids. This CDR3 is CASSARSQQETQYF. CDR3 coding DNA: TGTGCCAGCAGCGCCCGGTCGCAACAAGAGACCCAGTACTTC.

V is TRBV19 and J is TRBJ1-4; 10 nucleotides agree with TRBD1. The CDR3 spans 16 residues. J was trimmed by 8 bases and V by 8 bases; bases with no gene match: 14. The germline CDR1 and CDR2 sequences are LNHDA and SQIVND (reference sequence). This CDR3 reads CASSDRGQEPGEKLFF. DNA for the CDR3: TGTGCCAGTTCCGACAGGGGGCAGGAACCGGGGGAAAAACTGTTTTTT.

The CDR3 DNA reads TGTGCCAGCAGCCAAGATCGCCCGGACTGGGGCTACGAGCAGTACTTC. Translating gives CASSQDRPDWGYEQYF. The chain links TRBV14 to TRBJ2-7, with D possibly being TRBD2 (5 bases). Per germline, CDR1 SGHDN and CDR2 FVKESK. The V gene lost 0 bases and the J gene lost 3 bases, with 15 bases spanning the gap. The CDR3 totals 16 residues.

J is TRBJ2-6 and V is TRBV6-5; TRBD1 matches 7 bases. J gave up 4 bases and V 2 bases, and 5 bases lay outside the gene matches. This CDR3 comprises 16 residues. Germline CDR1 MNHEY, CDR2 SVGAGI. For the CDR3, the DNA is TGTGCCAGCAGTTACGGAAGGGGGCCAGGGGCCAACGTCCTGACTTTC. This gives the protein CASSYGRGPGANVLTF.

The V and J genes are TRBV30 and TRBJ1-6, with 8 nucleotides matching TRBD1. J gave up 10 bases and V 1 base, and 9 bases lay outside the gene matches. This CDR3 has 15 residues. CDR1 is GTSNPN, CDR2 SVGIG, per germline (reference sequence). CDR3 in DNA: TGTGCCTGGAGTGGACGGGGACAGGTAGAATCACCCCTCCACTTT. Protein product: CAWSGRGQVESPLHF.

V gene TRBV18 combines with J gene TRBJ2-7; no reliable D call. The CDR3 extends over 13 amino acids. V was cut by 8 bases and J by 2 bases, with 13 bases left in between. Germline lookup yields CDR1 KGHSH and CDR2 LQKENI. CDR3 nucleotide sequence: TGTGCCAGCGCTCTAGAGGCTCCCTACGAGCAGTACTTC. Its protein product is CASALEAPYEQYF.